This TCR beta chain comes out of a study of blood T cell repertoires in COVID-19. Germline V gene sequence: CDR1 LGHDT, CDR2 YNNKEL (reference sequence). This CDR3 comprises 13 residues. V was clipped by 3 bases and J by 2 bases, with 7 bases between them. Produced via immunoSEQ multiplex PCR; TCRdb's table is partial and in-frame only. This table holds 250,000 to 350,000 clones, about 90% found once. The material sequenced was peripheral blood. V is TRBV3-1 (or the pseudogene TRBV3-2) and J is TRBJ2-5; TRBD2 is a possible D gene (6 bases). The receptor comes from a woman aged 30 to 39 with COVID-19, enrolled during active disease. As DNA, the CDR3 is TGTGCCAGCAGCCACCGGGAGCAAGAGACCCAGTACTTC. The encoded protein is CASSHREQETQYF.